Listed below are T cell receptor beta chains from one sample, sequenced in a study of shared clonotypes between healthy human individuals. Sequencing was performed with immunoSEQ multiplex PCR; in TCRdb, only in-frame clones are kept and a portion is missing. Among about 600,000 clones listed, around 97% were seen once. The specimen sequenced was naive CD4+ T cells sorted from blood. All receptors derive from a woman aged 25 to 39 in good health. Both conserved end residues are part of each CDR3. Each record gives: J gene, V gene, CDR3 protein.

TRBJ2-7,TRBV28,CASETLGLRGRTYEQYF
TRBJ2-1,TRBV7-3,CASSPALAGDNEQFF
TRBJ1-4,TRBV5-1,CASSLGIDRTNEKLFF
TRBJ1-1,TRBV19,CASSVSKNTEAFF
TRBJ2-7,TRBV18,CASSPQGSSYEQYF
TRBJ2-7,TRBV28,CASSFDLGVSDEQYF
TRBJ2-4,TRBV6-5,CASSKQGDIQYF
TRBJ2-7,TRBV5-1,CASRRGTDKNYEQYF
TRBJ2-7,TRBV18,CASSRDRVGEQYF
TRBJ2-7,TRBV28,CASSSSPGTVSYEQYF
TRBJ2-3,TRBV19,CASGGTGGPDTQYF
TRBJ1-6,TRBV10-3,CAISPGQNSPLHF
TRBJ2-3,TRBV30,CAWEPGGTDTQYF
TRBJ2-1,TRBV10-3,CAISDQNSDRGLYNEQFF
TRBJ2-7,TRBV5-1,CASSLTTGSYEQYF
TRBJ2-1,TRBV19,CASMAASSYNEQFF
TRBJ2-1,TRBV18,CASSPTTGSSYNEQFF
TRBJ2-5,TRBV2,CATLGRALGETQYF
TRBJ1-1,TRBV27,CASSFFRGGNTEAFF
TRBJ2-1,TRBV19,CASSIVQDRSYNEQFF